This TCR beta chain was captured by sequencing in a study of blood T cells in healthy people across ages. After removal of 3 bases from V and 1 base from J, the junction contained 5 bases not matched to a gene. CDR1 and CDR2 from the germline V gene are SNHLY and FYNNEI. The CDR3 contains 15 residues. A second PCR of 7 to 11 cycles used a sample-barcoded 5' primer and a J-beta primer mix. Via MiXCR, TCRdb re-called the 5' RACE reads, giving one row per CDR3 protein. Of about 700,000 distinct CDR3 sequences listed, about 30% were seen once; the top ten hold 15%. The sequenced sample consisted of blood. The genes are TRBV2 and TRBJ1-2; 7 bases map to TRBD1. This clonotype was sampled from a woman of 80 years or more in good health. The CDR3 sequence: CASSDRQGYNYGYTF. CDR3 in DNA: TGTGCCAGCAGTGATAGACAGGGATATAACTATGGCTACACCTTC.